These 28 T cell receptor beta chains were all obtained from the same sample, sequenced in a study of response to subunit inactivated influenza vaccine. TCRdb reanalysed the RT-PCR reads using MiXCR and keeps one entry per CDR3 protein. The table includes more than 400,000 distinct CDR3 sequences, roughly 9.7% detected once. The sequences come from PBMCs from blood, collected about 40 days after vaccination. The receptors here all came from a man aged 45-65 years who received an inactivated influenza vaccine.

The chain has TRBV12-3 or TRBV12-4 and TRBJ2-7; a possible D gene is TRBD1 (6 bases). Trimming shortened V by 5 bases and J by 3 bases, and 17 bases separated the two germline ends. This CDR3 contains 15 residues. CDR3 loop: CASSPGTPLVYEQYF. The CDR3 nucleotides are TGTGCCAGCAGTCCAGGGACACCCCTTGTCTACGAGCAGTACTTC.

Concerning this clonotype itself: The junction differs from germline at one of its ends, possibly a read error. This chain uses TRBV5-6 with TRBJ2-3, with D perhaps TRBD2 (6 bases). CDR3 length equals 17 residues. The V gene's germline CDR1 is SGHDT and CDR2 YYEEEE. For the CDR3, the DNA is TGTACCAGCAGCACCTTCGCCTCTAGCGTGAGCACAGATACGCAGTATTTT. This sequence encodes CTSSTFASSVSTDTQYF.

This clonotype was seen only a few times. This chain joins TRBV12-3 or TRBV12-4 and TRBJ2-7; 8 positions agree with TRBD1. The CDR3 runs to 17 residues. Losses at the gene ends were 4 bases for V and 4 bases for J; bases not matched to a gene: 15. CDR3 bases: TGTGCCAGCAGTTCGCAGGGACAGGTACCGTTCCATTACGAGCAGTACTTC. It encodes CASSSQGQVPFHYEQYF.

This clonotype was observed a few times. This chain links TRBV2 with TRBJ2-3; the D is unclear. V lost 8 bases and J lost 6, with 21 bases in between. This CDR3 comprises 15 residues. Germline lookup yields CDR1 SNHLY and CDR2 FYNNEI. The CDR3, as DNA: TGTGCCAGCTCCCTTATGGGTGTGAGTTACGATACGCAGTATTTT. It yields the protein CASSLMGVSYDTQYF.

The rearrangement joins TRBV21-1 to TRBJ2-7. TRBV21-1 is listed as a pseudogene. The CDR3 has 15 amino acids. The CDR3 region has the DNA TGTGCCAGCAGCCTTGACCCCGAACGAGTCCACGAGCAGTACTTC. Its translation is CASSLDPERVHEQYF.

The table lists this clonotype with many counts. The chain employs TRBV12-3 or TRBV12-4 and TRBJ2-2; no clear D gene. Trimming removed 10 bases from V and 2 bases from J, with 14 bases in between. The CDR3 length is 14 residues. CDR3 sequence: CATRAGGNTGELFF. CDR3 DNA: TGTGCCACCCGGGCTGGCGGAAACACCGGGGAGCTGTTTTTT.

This clonotype turned up a few times. The chain carries TRBV11-2 and TRBJ2-3; tentatively, D is TRBD1 (5 bases). The CDR3 totals 15 residues. Germline CDR1 reads SGHAT; CDR2 reads FQNNGV. Between the trimmed V and J ends, which lost 5 bases and 4 bases, there was a span of 16 bases. DNA for the CDR3: TGTGCCAGCAGCCCTAGGCCAGGGCTGGCAGATACGCAGTATTTT. Residues: CASSPRPGLADTQYF.

This clonotype was counted between two and nine times. The chain joins TRBV7-2 to TRBJ2-1; D could derive from TRBD1 or TRBD2 (5 bases each). The CDR3 covers 15 residues. The germline V gene has CDR1 SGHTA and CDR2 FQGNSA. V lost 5 bases, J lost 3 bases, and 14 bases lay in between. CDR3 in amino acids: CASSTGTRNYNEQFF. CDR3 coding DNA: TGTGCCAGCAGCACCGGGACGAGAAACTACAATGAGCAGTTCTTC.

The CDR3 sequence: CASSKIPTGFEPQHF. CDR3 nucleotides: TGTGCCAGCAGCAAAATACCCACAGGGTTCGAGCCCCAGCATTTT. V is TRBV21-1 and J is TRBJ1-5; the table's D call, TRBD1, was not checked against the DNA. TRBV21-1 is marked as a pseudogene. This CDR3 comprises 15 residues.

The V call is TRBV20-1, the J call TRBJ2-1, with 12 nucleotides matching TRBD1. Per germline, CDR1 DFQATT and CDR2 SNEGSKA (reference sequence). J gave up 8 bases and V 4 bases, and 9 bases lay outside the gene matches. This CDR3 comprises 15 residues. The CDR3 region is CSATKPGQGAYEQFF. The CDR3 DNA reads as TGCAGTGCTACGAAACCGGGACAGGGGGCTTATGAGCAGTTCTTC.

This clonotype has a count of ten or more. The J gene is TRBJ2-3, the V gene TRBV12-3 or TRBV12-4; 9 bases align to TRBD2. This CDR3 contains 15 residues. V was clipped by 2 bases and J by 2 bases; unmatched bases: 2. The CDR3 region is CASSLLAGPTDTQYF. CDR3 DNA sequence: TGTGCCAGCAGTTTACTAGCGGGACCCACAGATACGCAGTATTTT.

This clonotype appeared a few times. V gene TRBV9 combines with J gene TRBJ2-2; 10 bases are a match to TRBD2. V lost 0 bases, J lost 6 bases, and 5 bases stayed unmatched. The germline V gene encodes CDR1 SGDLS and CDR2 YYNGEE. CDR3 length equals 16 residues. The CDR3 here is CASSVGLAGVSGELFF. The DNA for the CDR3 is TGTGCCAGCAGCGTAGGGCTAGCGGGGGTGTCCGGGGAGCTGTTTTTT.

The J gene is TRBJ1-2, the V gene TRBV5-1; no firm D call. The CDR3 contains 16 residues. Germline CDR1 SGHRS, CDR2 YFSETQ. Trimming stripped 4 bases from V and 3 bases from J, with 19 bases between. For the CDR3, the DNA is TGCGCCAGCAGCCCAGAAACAGCTCCCCTTTACTATGGCTACACCTTC. The encoded protein is CASSPETAPLYYGYTF.

This clonotype has at least ten counts. The chain has TRBV29-1 and TRBJ2-1, with TRBD2 matching 7 bases. The CDR3 totals 14 residues. The junction had 3 bases not matched to a gene; V was cut back by 4 bases and J by 0 bases. Germline V gives CDR1 SQVTM, CDR2 ANQGSEA. CDR3 sequence reads: CSVVGGSSYNEQFF. DNA for the CDR3: TGCAGCGTTGTAGGCGGGAGCTCCTACAATGAGCAGTTCTTC.

This clonotype was recorded a few times. This chain links TRBV7-8 with TRBJ1-4, with 10 nucleotides matching TRBD1. Germline CDR1 and CDR2: SGHVS and FQNEAQ. The V gene end was trimmed by 5 bases and the J gene end by 5 bases; junction bases not matched to a gene: 11. The CDR3 is 17 amino acids. The chain's CDR3 is CASSLIRRTGGNEKLFF. The DNA of the CDR3 is TGTGCCAGCAGCCTAATACGCCGGACAGGGGGAAATGAAAAACTGTTTTTT.

This chain joins TRBV5-6 and TRBJ2-7; 9 positions agree with TRBD2. Germline V gives CDR1 SGHDT, CDR2 YYEEEE. The CDR3 sequence is 13 residues long. J lost 9 bases, V lost 0 bases, and 4 bases had no gene match. The CDR3 DNA reads TGTGCCAGCAGCTTGGCTAGCGGGGAGGTGCAGTACTTC. Translation gives CASSLASGEVQYF.

In its sample, this clonotype was seen a few times. The V gene is TRBV12-3 or TRBV12-4, the J gene TRBJ1-1, with D tentatively TRBD1 (5 bases). V dropped 5 bases and J dropped 1 base, with 11 bases sitting between them. The CDR3 covers 14 residues. Here the CDR3 DNA reads TGTGCCAGCAGTCCCGGGACCCAGAACACTGAAGCTTTCTTT. Encoded protein: CASSPGTQNTEAFF.

This clonotype was counted between two and nine times. The chain employs TRBV3-1 and TRBJ2-4; 7 bases match TRBD2. CDR1 and CDR2 (germline): LGHDT, YNNKEL (reference sequence). This CDR3 has 17 residues. Losses at the gene ends were 0 bases for V and 0 bases for J; bases not matched to a gene: 5. Written as DNA, the CDR3 is TGTGCCAGCAGCCAAGAGGGCGGGAGTTTAGCCAAAAACATTCAGTACTTC. As protein: CASSQEGGSLAKNIQYF. The whole variable domain, remainder taken from reference TRBV3-1 and TRBJ2-4, is DTAVSQTPKYLVTQMGNDKSIKCEQNLGHDTMYWYKQDSKKFLKIMFSYNNKELIINETVPNRFSPKSPDKAHLNLHINSLELGDSAVYFCASSQEGGSLAKNIQYFGAGTRLSVL.

The V call is TRBV12-3 or TRBV12-4, the J call TRBJ2-7, with 8 positions matching TRBD2. The CDR3 sequence is 13 residues long. V was pared by 6 bases and J by 6 bases, with 7 bases of the junction left unmatched. The CDR3, as DNA: TGTGCCAGCAGCCGGGGGGGGTTCAGCGAGCAGTACTTC. Its protein product is CASSRGGFSEQYF.

This clonotype was observed a few times. V usage is TRBV15 and J usage is TRBJ2-1, with D tentatively TRBD2 (6 bases). The V gene lost 0 bases and the J gene lost 5 bases, with 14 bases spanning the gap. Germline CDR1 reads LNHNV; CDR2 reads YYDKDF (reference sequence). This CDR3 spans 16 amino acids. The CDR3 reads CATSRDGAGTNNEQFF. The CDR3 nucleotides are TGTGCCACCAGCAGAGATGGGGCGGGAACAAACAATGAGCAGTTCTTC. Full variable domain (outside the CDR3, taken from reference TRBV15 and TRBJ2-1): DAMVIQNPRYQVTQFGKPVTLSCSQTLNHNVMYWYQQKSSQAPKLLFHYYDKDFNNEADTPDNFQSRRPNTSFCFLDIRSPGLGDTAMYLCATSRDGAGTNNEQFFGPGTRLTVL.

This clonotype came up a few times. The CDR3 protein is CSAKDRGRRETQYF. The CDR3 coding sequence is TGCAGTGCCAAGGACAGGGGGCGCCGGGAGACCCAGTACTTC. This rearrangement joins TRBV20-1 to TRBJ2-5; 11 nucleotides agree with TRBD1. Germline V gene sequence: CDR1 DFQATT, CDR2 SNEGSKA (reference sequence). The CDR3 extends over 14 amino acids. V dropped 6 bases and J dropped 5; count of bases not matched to a gene: 8.

The gene calls are TRBV12-3 or TRBV12-4 and TRBJ1-4, with D possibly being TRBD1 (5 bases). The CDR3 is 13 amino acids. V was pared by 6 bases and J by 5 bases, with 10 bases between. CDR3 in DNA: TGTGCCAGCAGCACTCAGGGCAATGAAAAACTGTTTTTT. Translated: CASSTQGNEKLFF.

This clonotype was counted a few times. The chain links TRBV20-1 to TRBJ2-1; 11 nucleotides match TRBD2. The CDR3 sequence is 15 residues long. Germline V gene lookup returns CDR1 DFQATT and CDR2 SNEGSKA (reference sequence). The ends lost 8 bases at V and 4 bases at J; junction bases unmatched: 10. The CDR3 sequence is CSNIPGLAVYNEQFF. The CDR3 coding sequence is TGCAGTAATATCCCGGGACTAGCGGTATACAATGAGCAGTTCTTC.

The gene calls are TRBV12-3 or TRBV12-4 and TRBJ1-2; D ambiguous. The V end lost 3 bases, the J end lost 4 bases, and 9 bases lay between the germline ends. The CDR3 spans 13 residues. The DNA for the CDR3 is TGTGCCAGCAGTTTTTACCAGGTCTATGGCTACACCTTC. Its translation is CASSFYQVYGYTF.

This clonotype was found a few times. The chain couples TRBV12-3 or TRBV12-4 to TRBJ2-7, with a possible D match to TRBD2 (6 bases). V dropped 0 bases and J dropped 2 bases, with 11 bases sitting between them. CDR3 length: 15 residues. The CDR3 bases are TGTGCCAGCAGTTTAGCTAGCGGAGGGGCCTACGAGCAGTACTTC. Translation gives CASSLASGGAYEQYF.

Only a few counts were recorded for this clonotype. This sequence joins TRBV5-1 and TRBJ2-1; tentatively, D is TRBD1 or TRBD2 (5 bases each). Trimming left V 6 bases short and J 8 bases short, with 18 bases between. Germline CDR1 reads SGHRS; CDR2 reads YFSETQ. This CDR3 spans 14 amino acids. DNA of the CDR3: TGCGCCAGCACCCTCGGGACCTATTCCGATGAGCAGTTCTTC. Translation: CASTLGTYSDEQFF.

The chain couples TRBV7-9 to TRBJ1-1; TRBD1 is a possible D gene (5 bases). The CDR3 totals 16 residues. V was clipped by 1 base and J by 2 bases, with 14 bases between them. Germline CDR1 reads SEHNR; CDR2 reads FQNEAQ (reference sequence). The chain's CDR3 is CASSLVPGRINTEAFF. CDR3 sequence (DNA): TGTGCCAGCAGCTTAGTCCCGGGACGTATTAACACTGAAGCTTTCTTT.

This clonotype was seen only a few times. The rearrangement links TRBV9 to TRBJ2-3; 10 bases are a match to TRBD1. The CDR3 spans 17 residues. Trimming removed 1 base from V and 6 bases from J; junction bases left unmatched: 11. Per germline, CDR1 SGDLS and CDR2 YYNGEE. CDR3 in amino acids: CASSVSPRQGARDTQYF. The CDR3 bases are TGTGCCAGCAGCGTATCCCCCAGACAGGGGGCGCGGGATACGCAGTATTTT.